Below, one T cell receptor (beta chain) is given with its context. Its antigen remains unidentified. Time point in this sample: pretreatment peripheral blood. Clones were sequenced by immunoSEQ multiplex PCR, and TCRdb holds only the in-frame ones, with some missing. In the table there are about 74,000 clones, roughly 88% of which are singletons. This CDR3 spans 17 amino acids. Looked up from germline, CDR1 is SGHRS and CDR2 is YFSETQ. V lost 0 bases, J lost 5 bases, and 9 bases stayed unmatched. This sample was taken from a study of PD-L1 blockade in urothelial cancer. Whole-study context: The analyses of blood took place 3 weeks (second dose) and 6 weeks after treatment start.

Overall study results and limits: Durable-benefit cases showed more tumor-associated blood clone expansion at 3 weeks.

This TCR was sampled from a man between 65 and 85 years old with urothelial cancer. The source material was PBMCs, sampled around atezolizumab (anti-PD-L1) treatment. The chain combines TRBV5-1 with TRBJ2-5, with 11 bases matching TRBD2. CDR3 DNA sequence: TGCGCCAGCAGCTTGGAGGGGGCTAGCGGGAGGCAGGAGACCCAGTACTTC. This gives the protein CASSLEGASGRQETQYF.